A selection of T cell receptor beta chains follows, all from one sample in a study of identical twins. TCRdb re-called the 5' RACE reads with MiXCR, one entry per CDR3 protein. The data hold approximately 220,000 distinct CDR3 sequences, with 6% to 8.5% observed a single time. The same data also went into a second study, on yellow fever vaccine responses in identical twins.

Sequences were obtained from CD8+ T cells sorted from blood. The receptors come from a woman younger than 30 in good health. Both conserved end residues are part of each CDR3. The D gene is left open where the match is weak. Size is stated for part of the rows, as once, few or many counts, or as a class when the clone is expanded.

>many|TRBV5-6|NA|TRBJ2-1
CASSFGSGNREQFF
TGTGCCAGCAGCTTCGGATCAGGGAATAGGGAGCAGTTCTTC
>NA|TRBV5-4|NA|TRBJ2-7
CASSPAGVYEQYF
TGTGCCAGCAGCCCGGCAGGAGTCTACGAGCAGTACTTC
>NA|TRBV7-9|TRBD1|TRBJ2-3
CASSPPTGGEDTQYF
TGTGCCAGCAGCCCACCGACAGGGGGAGAGGATACGCAGTATTTT
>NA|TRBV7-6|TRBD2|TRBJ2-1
CASSLVAGGENEQFF
TGTGCCAGCAGCTTAGTGGCGGGAGGGGAAAATGAGCAGTTCTTC
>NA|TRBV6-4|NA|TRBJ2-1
CASSDFGVDYNEQFF
TGTGCCAGCAGTGATTTTGGCGTTGACTACAATGAGCAGTTCTTC
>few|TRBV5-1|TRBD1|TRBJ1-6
CASSSEGQGFSPLHF
TGCGCCAGCAGCTCGGAAGGACAGGGGTTTTCACCCCTCCACTTT
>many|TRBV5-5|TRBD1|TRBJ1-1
CASSWTGAEAFF
TGTGCCAGCAGCTGGACAGGGGCTGAAGCTTTCTTT
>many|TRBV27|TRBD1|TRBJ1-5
CASSLRQGNQPQHF
TGTGCCAGCAGTTTAAGACAGGGGAATCAGCCCCAGCATTTT
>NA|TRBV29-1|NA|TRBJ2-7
CSVSRVGQNYEQYF
TGCAGCGTTTCGCGGGTGGGGCAAAACTACGAGCAGTACTTC
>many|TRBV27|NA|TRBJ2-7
CASSLGSRYEQYF
TGTGCCAGCAGTTTGGGCTCTCGCTACGAGCAGTACTTC
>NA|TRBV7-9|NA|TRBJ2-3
CASRGGRQTTDTQYF
TGTGCCAGCAGGGGCGGTAGACAGACCACAGATACGCAGTATTTT
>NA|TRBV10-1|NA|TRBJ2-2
CASSDMGTGANTGELFF
TGCGCCAGCAGCGACATGGGTACGGGGGCGAACACCGGGGAGCTGTTTTTT
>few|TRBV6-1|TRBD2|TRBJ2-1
CASRLAGADYNEQFF
TGTGCCAGCAGGCTAGCGGGAGCGGACTACAATGAGCAGTTCTTC
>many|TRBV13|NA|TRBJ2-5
CASSGSRSRQETQYF
TGTGCCAGCAGCGGGTCCCGAAGCCGTCAAGAGACCCAGTACTTC
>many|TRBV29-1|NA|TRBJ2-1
CSVVQASAPNEQFF
TGCAGCGTTGTGCAGGCGTCAGCTCCAAATGAGCAGTTCTTC
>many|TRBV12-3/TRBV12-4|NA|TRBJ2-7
CASSSLVSSEQYF
TGTGCCAGCAGTTCTCTAGTTTCGAGCGAGCAGTACTTC
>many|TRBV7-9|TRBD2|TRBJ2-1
CASSIGPRLAGGEQFF
TGTGCCAGCAGCATAGGCCCGAGACTAGCGGGAGGTGAGCAGTTCTTC
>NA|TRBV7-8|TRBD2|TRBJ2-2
CASSLQGLAGGSWTGELFF
TGTGCCAGCAGCTTACAGGGACTAGCGGGAGGGTCTTGGACCGGGGAGCTGTTTTTT
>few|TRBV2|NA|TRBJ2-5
CASSEEVGPGGETQYF
TGTGCCAGCAGTGAAGAAGTGGGCCCGGGCGGAGAGACCCAGTACTTC
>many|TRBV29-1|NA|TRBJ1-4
CSARSTPEKLFF
TGCAGCGCGAGGAGCACCCCGGAAAAACTGTTTTTT
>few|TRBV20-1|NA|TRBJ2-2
CSTVSRTNTGELFF
TGCAGTACTGTCTCCCGCACAAACACCGGGGAGCTGTTTTTT
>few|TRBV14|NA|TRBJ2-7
CASSPRTTYEQYF
TGTGCCAGCAGCCCCAGGACTACCTACGAGCAGTACTTC
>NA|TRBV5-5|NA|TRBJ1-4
CASSLGTAQGKLFF
TGTGCCAGCAGCTTGGGGACCGCTCAGGGAAAACTGTTTTTT
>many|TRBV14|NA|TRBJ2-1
CASSQVDHQEQFF
TGTGCCAGCAGCCAAGTTGACCATCAAGAGCAGTTCTTC
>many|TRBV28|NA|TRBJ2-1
CASSLFSGLEQFF
TGTGCCAGCAGTTTATTTTCTGGCCTTGAGCAGTTCTTC
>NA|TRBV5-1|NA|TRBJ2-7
CASSPQGGSHEQYF
TGCGCCAGCAGCCCTCAGGGGGGATCCCACGAGCAGTACTTC
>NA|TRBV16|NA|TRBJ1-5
CASSQAANQPQHF
TGTGCCAGCAGCCAAGCCGCCAATCAGCCCCAGCATTTT
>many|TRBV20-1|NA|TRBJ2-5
CSAGSGVGLETQYF
TGCAGTGCTGGGAGTGGCGTCGGTCTAGAGACCCAGTACTTC
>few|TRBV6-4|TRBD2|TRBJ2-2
CASSEIAGAGELFF
TGTGCCAGCAGTGAAATAGCGGGAGCCGGGGAGCTGTTTTTT
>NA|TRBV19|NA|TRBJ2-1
CASSRDGSSSYNEQFF
TGTGCCAGTAGTAGGGACGGATCGAGCTCCTACAATGAGCAGTTCTTC
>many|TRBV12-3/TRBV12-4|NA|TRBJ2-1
CASSLPGLLNEQFF
TGTGCCAGCAGTTTACCGGGACTGCTTAATGAGCAGTTCTTC
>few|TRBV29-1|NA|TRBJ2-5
CSVADGAATIRGETQYF
TGCAGCGTCGCTGATGGGGCGGCCACAATTCGGGGGGAGACCCAGTACTTC